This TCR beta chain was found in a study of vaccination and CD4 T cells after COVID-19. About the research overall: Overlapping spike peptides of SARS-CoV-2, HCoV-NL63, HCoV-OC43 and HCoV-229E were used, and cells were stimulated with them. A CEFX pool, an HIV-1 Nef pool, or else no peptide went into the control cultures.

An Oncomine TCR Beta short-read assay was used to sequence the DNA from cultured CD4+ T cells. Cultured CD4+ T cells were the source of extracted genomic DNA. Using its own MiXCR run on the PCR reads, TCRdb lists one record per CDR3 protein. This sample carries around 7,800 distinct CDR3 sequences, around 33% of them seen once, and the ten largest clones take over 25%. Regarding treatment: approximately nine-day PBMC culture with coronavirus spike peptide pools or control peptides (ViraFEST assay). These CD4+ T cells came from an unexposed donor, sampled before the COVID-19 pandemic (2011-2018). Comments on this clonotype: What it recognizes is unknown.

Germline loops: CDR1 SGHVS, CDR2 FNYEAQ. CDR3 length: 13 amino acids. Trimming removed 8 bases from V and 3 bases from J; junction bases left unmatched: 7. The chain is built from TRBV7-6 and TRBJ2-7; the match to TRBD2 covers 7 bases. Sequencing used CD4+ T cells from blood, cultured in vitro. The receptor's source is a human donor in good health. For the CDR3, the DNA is TGTGCCAGCGGGAGGGGCAACGGCTACGAGCAGTACTTC. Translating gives CASGRGNGYEQYF.